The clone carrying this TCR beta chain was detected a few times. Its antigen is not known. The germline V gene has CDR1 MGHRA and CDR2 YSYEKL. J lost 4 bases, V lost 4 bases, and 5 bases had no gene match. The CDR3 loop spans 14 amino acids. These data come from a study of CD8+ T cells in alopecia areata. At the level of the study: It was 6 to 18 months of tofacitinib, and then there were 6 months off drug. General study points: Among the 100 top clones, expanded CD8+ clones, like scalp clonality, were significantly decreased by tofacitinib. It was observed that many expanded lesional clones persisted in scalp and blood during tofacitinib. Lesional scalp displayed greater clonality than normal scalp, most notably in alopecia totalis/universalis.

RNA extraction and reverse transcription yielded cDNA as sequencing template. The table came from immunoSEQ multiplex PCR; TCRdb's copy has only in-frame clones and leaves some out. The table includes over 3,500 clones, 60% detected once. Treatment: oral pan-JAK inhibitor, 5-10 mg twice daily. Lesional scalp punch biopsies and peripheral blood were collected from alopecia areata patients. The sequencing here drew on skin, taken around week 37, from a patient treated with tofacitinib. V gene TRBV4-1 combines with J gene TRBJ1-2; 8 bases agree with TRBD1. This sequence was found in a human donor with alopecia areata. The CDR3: CASSPQDRGYGYTF. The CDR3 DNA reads TGCGCCAGCAGCCCACAAGACAGGGGCTATGGCTACACCTTC.